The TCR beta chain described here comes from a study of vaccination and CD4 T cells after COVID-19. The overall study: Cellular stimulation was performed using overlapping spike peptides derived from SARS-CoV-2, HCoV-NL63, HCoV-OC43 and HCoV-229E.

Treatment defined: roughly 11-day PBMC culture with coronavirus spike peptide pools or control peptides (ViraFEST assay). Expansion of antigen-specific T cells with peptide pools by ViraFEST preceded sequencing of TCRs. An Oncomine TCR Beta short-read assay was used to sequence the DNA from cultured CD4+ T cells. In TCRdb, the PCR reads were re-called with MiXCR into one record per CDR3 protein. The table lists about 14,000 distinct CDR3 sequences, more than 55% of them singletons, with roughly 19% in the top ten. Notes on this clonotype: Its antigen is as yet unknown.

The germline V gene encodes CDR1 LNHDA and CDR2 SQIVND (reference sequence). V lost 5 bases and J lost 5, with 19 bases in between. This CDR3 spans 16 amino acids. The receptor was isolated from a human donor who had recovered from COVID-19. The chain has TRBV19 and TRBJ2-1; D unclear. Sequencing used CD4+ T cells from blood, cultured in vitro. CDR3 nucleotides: TGTGCCAGTAGTCCGGGCCATGGCTCCCTTAACAATGAGCAGTTCTTC. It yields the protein CASSPGHGSLNNEQFF.